This is a list of T cell receptor beta chains from one sample in a study of shared clonotypes between healthy human individuals. Only in-frame clones appear in the TCRdb table, and some are missing; sequencing was by immunoSEQ multiplex PCR. The repertoire includes 2 million to 3 million clones, 93% of them detected once, and around 0.37% sits in the top ten. The source material was naive CD4+ T cells from PBMCs. All receptors derive from a man younger than 35 in good health. Some clones in this sample may be carry-over from other donors' samples. CDR3s include the opening cysteine and the closing phenylalanine or tryptophan. A D gene is named only where the DNA matches it firmly. Only some rows state a clone size, as once, few, many or a class for expanded clones.

clone size | J gene | D gene | V gene | CDR3 DNA | CDR3 protein
- | TRBJ2-3 | TRBD2 | TRBV6-1 | TGTGCCAGCAGGGAGACTAGCGGGAGGACAGATACGCAGTATTTT | CASRETSGRTDTQYF
- | TRBJ2-4 | TRBD1 | TRBV27 | TGTGCCAGCAGTTCGGGACAGTTGATCGGAAACATTCAGTACTTC | CASSSGQLIGNIQYF
- | TRBJ2-3 | - | TRBV5-1 | TGCGCCAGCAGCTTGGCGGGGGACTGGGCAACAGATACGCAGTATTTT | CASSLAGDWATDTQYF
- | TRBJ2-3 | - | TRBV5-1 | TGCGCCAGCAGCCCTGGGACAAAGCCGGGAGATACGCAGTATTTT | CASSPGTKPGDTQYF
- | TRBJ2-2 | TRBD1 | TRBV14 | TGTGCCAGCAGCCCAGCTGACAGGGGGCGAGGCACCGGGGAGCTGTTTTTT | CASSPADRGRGTGELFF
- | TRBJ2-7 | - | TRBV12-2 | TGTGCAAGTCGCTTAGGGCTGGACTCCTGCGAGCAGTACTTC | CASRLGLDSCEQYF
few | TRBJ1-5 | TRBD1 | TRBV7-9 | TGTGCCAGCAGCTCTGCGACAGGGGATGGTCAGCCCCAGCATTTT | CASSSATGDGQPQHF
- | TRBJ1-3 | TRBD1 | TRBV5-4 | TGTGCCAGCAGCTTTGAGGGGGCAAACACCATATATTTT | CASSFEGANTIYF
- | TRBJ1-4 | - | TRBV6-6 | TGTGCCAGCAGGTCCAGGGCTACGGAGGAAAAACTGTTTTTT | CASRSRATEEKLFF
- | TRBJ2-5 | TRBD1 | TRBV2 | TGTGCCAGCAGGGATGGGGACAGGGAAGAGACCCAGTACTTC | CASRDGDREETQYF
once | TRBJ2-3 | - | TRBV7-2 | TGTGCCAGCAGCTTACGGGAAGGGGGCACAGATACGCAGTATTTT | CASSLREGGTDTQYF
- | TRBJ2-3 | - | TRBV6-5 | TGTGCCAGCAGTTACTCCCCGGGGGCAGCGGCGCAGTATTTT | CASSYSPGAAAQYF
- | TRBJ2-7 | - | TRBV7-9 | TGTGCCAGCAGCTTAGTGGCAGCCAGCTCCTACGAGCAGTACTTC | CASSLVAASSYEQYF
- | TRBJ2-3 | TRBD2 | TRBV14 | TGTGCCAGCAGCCGAATGGGACTAGCGGGTACAGATACGCAGTATTTT | CASSRMGLAGTDTQYF
- | TRBJ1-5 | - | TRBV7-3 | TGTGCCAGCAGCTCACAGAATAGGGGAAATCAGCCCCAGCATTTT | CASSSQNRGNQPQHF
- | TRBJ2-7 | TRBD1 | TRBV19 | TGTGCCAGTAGTATCCGACAGGGATACGAGCAGTACTTC | CASSIRQGYEQYF
- | TRBJ1-2 | - | TRBV9 | TGTGCCAGCAGCCCGACCGCGGTGGTCTATGGCTACACCTTC | CASSPTAVVYGYTF
- | TRBJ2-7 | - | TRBV7-2 | TGTGCCAGCAGCTTATCCGGGTCCTACGAGCAGTACTTC | CASSLSGSYEQYF
- | TRBJ2-2 | - | TRBV27 | TGTGCCAGCAGAGATTTGGGGGCGAGCTTGGGCACCGGGGAGCTGTTTTTT | CASRDLGASLGTGELFF
- | TRBJ1-2 | TRBD1 | TRBV5-6 | TGTGCCAGCAGCTTGCCGAGACAGGGAAACTATGGCTACACCTTC | CASSLPRQGNYGYTF
- | TRBJ1-2 | TRBD1 | TRBV10-3 | TGTGCCATCAGTACTACAGGGGGCATGGAAAAGGACTATGGCTACACCTTC | CAISTTGGMEKDYGYTF
- | TRBJ2-7 | - | TRBV7-3 | TGTGCCAGCAGCTCCAGGGAGAGCTCCTACGAGCAGTACTTC | CASSSRESSYEQYF
- | TRBJ2-3 | - | TRBV9 | TGTGCCAGCAGCGCAGAGCCGTGGGATACGCAGTATTTT | CASSAEPWDTQYF
- | TRBJ2-7 | - | TRBV7-8 | TGTGCCAGCAGCGTAGGTTTCCAGGACCAGTACTTC | CASSVGFQDQYF
- | TRBJ2-7 | - | TRBV5-1 | TGCGCCAGCAGCTTAGAGATTCGGAGCGAGCAGTACTTC | CASSLEIRSEQYF
- | TRBJ2-5 | - | TRBV28 | TGTGCCAGCAGGAAAACAGGTCACCAGTACTTC | CASRKTGHQYF
- | TRBJ2-1 | - | TRBV19 | TGTGCCAGTAGTATCTACGGTGAGCAGTTCTTC | CASSIYGEQFF
- | TRBJ1-5 | TRBD1 | TRBV5-5 | TGTGCCAGCAGCCCGCGAGGACAGGACAATCAGCCCCAGCATTTT | CASSPRGQDNQPQHF
once | TRBJ2-1 | - | TRBV7-6 | TGTGCCAGCAGCTCGTATGACTACCCCTACAATGAGCAGTTCTTC | CASSSYDYPYNEQFF